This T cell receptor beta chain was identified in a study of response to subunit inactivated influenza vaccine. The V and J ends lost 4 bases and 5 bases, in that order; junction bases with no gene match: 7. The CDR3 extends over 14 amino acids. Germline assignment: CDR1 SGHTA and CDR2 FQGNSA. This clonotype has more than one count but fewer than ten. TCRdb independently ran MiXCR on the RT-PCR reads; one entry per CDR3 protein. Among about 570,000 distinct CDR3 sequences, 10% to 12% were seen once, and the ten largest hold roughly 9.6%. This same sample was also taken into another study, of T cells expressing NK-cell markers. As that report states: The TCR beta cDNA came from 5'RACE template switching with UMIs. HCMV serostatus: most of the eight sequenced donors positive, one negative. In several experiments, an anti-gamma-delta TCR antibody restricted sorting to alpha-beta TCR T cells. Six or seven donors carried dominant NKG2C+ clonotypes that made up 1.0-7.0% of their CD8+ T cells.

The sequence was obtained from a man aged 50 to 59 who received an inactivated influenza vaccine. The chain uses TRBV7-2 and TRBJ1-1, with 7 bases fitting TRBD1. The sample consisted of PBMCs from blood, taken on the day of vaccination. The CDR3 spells CASSSRQGATEAFF. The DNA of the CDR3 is TGTGCCAGCAGCTCCAGACAGGGAGCAACTGAAGCTTTCTTT.